These 7 T cell receptor beta chains were all obtained from the same sample, sequenced in a study of T cell repertoires in cytomegalovirus infection. From the reads, TCRdb called clonotypes with MiXCR, one entry per CDR3 protein. The sample includes around 290,000 distinct CDR3 sequences, over 20% seen only once; the top ten take roughly 14%. The sequenced material came from PBMCs. These receptors originate from a human donor in good health (CMV status not recorded). Some clones in this sample may be carry-over from other donors' samples.

This clonotype has more than one count but fewer than ten. The chain links TRBV15 to TRBJ1-1; the D gene is possibly TRBD1 (6 bases). The CDR3 length is 15 residues. The V end lost 4 bases, the J end lost 2 bases, and 14 bases lay between the germline ends. Germline CDR1 reads LNHNV; CDR2 reads YYDKDF (reference sequence). The CDR3 DNA reads as TGTGCCACCAGCACGAATTGGGGGGGCAACACTGAAGCTTTCTTT. Its protein product is CATSTNWGGNTEAFF.

To note about this clonotype: A much larger clone sits a single nucleotide away, making a read error possible. The CDR3 end shows no conserved phenylalanine or tryptophan, and so a read error is likely. V gene TRBV6-8 combines with J gene TRBJ1-1; D is possibly TRBD1 (6 bases). The ends were cut back, 8 bases at V and 6 bases at J, with 16 bases in the middle. CDR1 is MNHGY, CDR2 SAAAGT, per germline. The CDR3 spans 13 residues. This CDR3 reads CASCKTGIPEAFI. CDR3 bases: TGTGCCAGCTGTAAGACAGGAATCCCTGAAGCTTTCATT.

There are a few counts of this clonotype. The chain employs TRBV20-1 and TRBJ2-1; possibly TRBD1 for D (6 bases). The CDR3 runs to 13 residues. V lost 5 bases and J lost 7, with 15 bases in between. Germline-derived CDR1 and CDR2 are DFQATT and SNEGSKA (reference sequence). The CDR3 reads CSAGFSRGNEQFF. CDR3 in DNA: TGCAGTGCTGGCTTCTCCAGGGGAAATGAGCAGTTCTTC.

V usage is TRBV20-1 and J usage is TRBJ1-5, with TRBD1 identical over 7 bases. Per the germline V gene, CDR1 is DFQATT and CDR2 is SNEGSKA (reference sequence). The CDR3 is 15 amino acids. V lost 4 bases, J lost 4 bases, and 10 bases stayed unmatched. The CDR3 DNA is TGCAGTGCTACAAGCCGGGAGGGGGCGAATCAGCCCCAGCATTTT. Translated: CSATSREGANQPQHF.

The chain links TRBV7-2 to TRBJ2-1; D gene unclear. Germline values: CDR1 SGHTA, CDR2 FQGNSA. V lost 8 bases, J lost 10 bases, and 15 bases lay in between. The CDR3 is 12 amino acids. The CDR3 reads CASSIGLREQFF. CDR3 in DNA: TGTGCCAGCTCCATAGGGTTAAGAGAGCAGTTCTTC. The full variable domain, completed using reference TRBV7-2 and TRBJ2-1, is GAGVSQSPSNKVTEKGKDVELRCDPISGHTALYWYRQSLGQGLEFLIYFQGNSAPDKSGLPSDRFSAERTGGSVSTLTIQRTQQEDSAVYLCASSIGLREQFFGPGTRLTVL.

This clonotype was counted a few times. The chain employs TRBV4-3 and TRBJ2-1; D not certain. CDR1 is LGHNA, CDR2 YSLEER, per germline. V lost 0 bases to trimming and J lost 7 bases, with 10 bases between them. There are 14 residues in the CDR3. The CDR3 DNA sequence: TGCGCCAGCAGCCAAGACTTTCTCGAGAATGAGCAGTTCTTC. Protein product: CASSQDFLENEQFF.

The chain uses TRBV11-2 and TRBJ2-1; 8 nucleotides match TRBD2. V was pared by 4 bases and J by 6 bases, with 5 bases of the junction left unmatched. The CDR3 is made up of 14 amino acids. The germline V gene has CDR1 SGHAT and CDR2 FQNNGV. The CDR3 loop reads CASSSGLVINEQFF. The CDR3 DNA reads TGTGCCAGCAGCTCGGGACTAGTCATCAATGAGCAGTTCTTC.